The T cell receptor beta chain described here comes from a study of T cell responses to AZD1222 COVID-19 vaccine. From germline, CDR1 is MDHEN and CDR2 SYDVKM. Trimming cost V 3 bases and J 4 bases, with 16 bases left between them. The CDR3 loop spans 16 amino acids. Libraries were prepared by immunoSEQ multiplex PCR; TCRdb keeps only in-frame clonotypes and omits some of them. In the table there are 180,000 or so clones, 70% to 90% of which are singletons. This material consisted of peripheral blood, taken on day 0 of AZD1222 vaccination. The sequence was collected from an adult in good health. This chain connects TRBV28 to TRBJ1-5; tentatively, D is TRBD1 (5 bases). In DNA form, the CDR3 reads TGTGCCAGCAGTTTCTTCTCAGGGTGGGGGAATCAGCCCCAGCATTTT. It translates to CASSFFSGWGNQPQHF.